A single sample is the source of the 8 T cell receptor beta chains below, sequenced in a study of cytomegalovirus exposure and HLA in healthy donors. Vbeta (60) and Jbeta (13) primers were used in the PCR. Clones were sequenced by immunoSEQ multiplex PCR, and TCRdb holds only the in-frame ones, with some missing. The table lists some 180,000 clones, 70% to 80% of them singletons, with under 2% in the top ten. Sequencing was carried out using PBMCs. The receptors were sampled from a man between 18 and 29 years old in good health and CMV-seronegative.

Comments on this clone: The junction shows a germline mismatch at one end, possibly a read error. This sequence joins TRBV27 and TRBJ1-2; D possibly corresponds to TRBD1 (5 bases). This CDR3 region has 15 residues. Germline loops: CDR1 MNHEY, CDR2 SMNVEV (reference sequence). The CDR3 region has the DNA TGTGCCGGCAGCCTCAGGGCAGATCCTAACTATGGCTACACCTTC. Translating gives CAGSLRADPNYGYTF.

CDR3 in amino acids: CASSLNRGAHSYNEQFF. In DNA, the CDR3 is TGTGCCAGCAGCTTAAACAGGGGCGCCCACTCCTACAATGAGCAGTTCTTC. The rearrangement uses TRBV7-8 and TRBJ2-1; 7 bases are shared with TRBD1. The CDR3 loop spans 17 amino acids. Losses at the gene ends were 2 bases for V and 0 bases for J; bases not matched to a gene: 7. Looked up from germline, CDR1 is SGHVS and CDR2 is FQNEAQ.

The chain links TRBV7-3 to TRBJ2-3; the D is unclear. Germline CDR1 and CDR2: SGHTA and FQGTGA. The V and J ends lost 5 bases and 6 bases respectively, with 9 bases between them. The CDR3 contains 12 residues. The CDR3 nucleotides are TGTGCCAGCAGCCCCGACACGGATACGCAGTATTTT. This gives the protein CASSPDTDTQYF. The full variable domain, rest sourced from reference TRBV7-3 and TRBJ2-3, is GAGVSQTPSNKVTEKGKYVELRCDPISGHTALYWYRQSLGQGPEFLIYFQGTGAADDSGLPNDRFFAVRPEGSVSTLKIQRTERGDSAVYLCASSPDTDTQYFGPGTRLTVL.

The chain has TRBV19 and TRBJ1-1; 11 bases align to TRBD1. The trim removed 5 bases at V and 8 bases at J, leaving 4 bases unmatched. The CDR3 covers 13 residues. The germline gives CDR1 LNHDA, CDR2 SQIVND (reference sequence). CDR3 sequence: CASSPDRGLEAFF. CDR3 sequence (DNA): TGTGCCAGTAGTCCGGACAGGGGGCTGGAAGCTTTCTTT.

In its sample, this clone was seen a few times. The V and J genes are TRBV27 and TRBJ1-1; D possibly corresponds to TRBD1 (5 bases). CDR3 length equals 14 residues. V shed 0 bases and J shed 4 bases, with 9 bases lying between them. Germline V gene sequence: CDR1 MNHEY, CDR2 SMNVEV (reference sequence). CDR3 loop: CASSLSGVRTEAFF. The CDR3 nucleotides read TGTGCCAGCAGTTTATCAGGGGTACGCACTGAAGCTTTCTTT.

The gene calls are TRBV9 and TRBJ2-2; the match to TRBD2 covers 8 bases. V gave up 0 bases and J gave up 4 bases; unmatched junction bases: 8. In germline, CDR1 is SGDLS, CDR2 YYNGEE. The CDR3 length is 17 residues. DNA of the CDR3: TGTGCCAGCAGCGTAGCTCCTACGGGAGGGCTCACCGGGGAGCTGTTTTTT. It translates to CASSVAPTGGLTGELFF.

V is TRBV27 and J is TRBJ1-5, with D unresolved. This CDR3 contains 15 residues. In germline, CDR1 is MNHEY, CDR2 SMNVEV (reference sequence). Trimming left V 3 bases short and J 0 bases short, with 9 bases between. The CDR3 region has the DNA TGTGCCAGCAGTTTTCGCAGTTATAGCAATCAGCCCCAGCATTTT. This gives the protein CASSFRSYSNQPQHF.

In its sample, this clone was seen a few times. The chain links TRBV21-1 to TRBJ1-2; no check of the table's D call, TRBD1, against the DNA was made. TRBV21-1 is labeled a pseudogene. The CDR3 sequence is 16 residues long. The CDR3 region has the DNA TGTGCCAGCAGCAACGGCTGCTCACAGGCACTCTATGGCTACACCTTC. This sequence encodes CASSNGCSQALYGYTF.